Below are 30 T cell receptor beta chains sequenced from a single sample in a study of OX40 agonist ivuxolimab in advanced cancers. TCRdb keeps only in-frame clones here, not all; method: immunoSEQ multiplex PCR. The sample carries 53,000 or so clones, approximately 88% recorded once. Source: CD4+ or CD8+ T cells sorted from blood, taken in a trial of the OX40 agonist ivuxolimab. The origin of the receptors is an adult with an advanced solid tumor such as melanoma, head and neck, liver or kidney cancer.

The chain is built from TRBV7-7 and TRBJ2-1; 8 bases map to TRBD1. The CDR3 runs 18 residues. After removal of 8 bases from V and 8 bases from J, the junction contained 23 bases not matched to a gene. CDR1 and CDR2 (germline): SSHAT, FNYEAQ (reference sequence). CDR3 sequence reads: CASCFCRGLQRTKYEQFF. CDR3 bases: TGTGCCAGCTGTTTTTGCAGGGGGCTCCAGCGTACAAAATATGAGCAGTTCTTC.

This chain connects TRBV14 to TRBJ1-1; D unresolved. V was pared by 4 bases and J by 4 bases, with 16 bases between. Germline V gene lookup returns CDR1 SGHDN and CDR2 FVKESK. The CDR3 sequence is 15 residues long. The DNA of the CDR3 is TGTGCCAGCAGCCCCCCTTTGACGGAGGCCACTGAAGCTTTCTTT. Protein product: CASSPPLTEATEAFF.

The CDR3 sequence: CASSFVQGVNTEAFF. The CDR3 region has the DNA TGTGCCAGCAGCTTTGTCCAGGGCGTGAACACTGAAGCTTTCTTT. The chain carries TRBV7-8 and TRBJ1-1, with a tentative D call TRBD1 (5 bases). The germline V gene has CDR1 SGHVS and CDR2 FQNEAQ. The CDR3 contains 15 residues. Trimming removed 3 bases at V and 0 bases at J, with 11 bases between.

This chain uses TRBV19 with TRBJ1-5; D perhaps matches TRBD1 (6 bases). Germline V gives CDR1 LNHDA, CDR2 SQIVND (reference sequence). Trimming left V 4 bases short and J 0 bases short, with 10 bases between. The CDR3 covers 15 residues. CDR3 coding DNA: TGTGCCAGTAGTACGGAGGGGGTTAGCAATCAGCCCCAGCATTTT. Encoded protein: CASSTEGVSNQPQHF.

The sample holds one count of this clone. This chain uses TRBV5-1 with TRBJ2-1; 7 bases align to TRBD2. The germline V gene has CDR1 SGHRS and CDR2 YFSETQ. The CDR3 covers 18 residues. J lost 9 bases, V lost 0 bases, and 18 bases had no gene match. CDR3 in DNA: TGCGCCAGCAGCTTGGGCACCTCCGCGAGGGGAGGGTTAGGTGAGCAGTTCTTC. Its translation: CASSLGTSARGGLGEQFF.

The genes are TRBV19 and TRBJ2-5; D perhaps matches TRBD1 (5 bases). Per the germline V gene, CDR1 is LNHDA and CDR2 is SQIVND (reference sequence). The CDR3 is made up of 13 amino acids. Trimming took off 5 bases at V and 5 bases at J, with 12 bases between the two ends. The CDR3 is CASSVAKGETQYF. CDR3 nucleotides: TGTGCCAGTAGTGTCGCAAAGGGGGAGACCCAGTACTTC.

This clone was picked up a small number of times. The DNA for the CDR3 is TGTGCCAGCTCACCCCGCACCGGAGATACGCAGTATTTT. Protein: CASSPRTGDTQYF. The chain uses TRBV18 and TRBJ2-3, with D hard to call. CDR1 and CDR2 from the germline V gene are KGHSH and LQKENI. Trimming stripped 3 bases from V and 5 bases from J, with 9 bases between. CDR3 length equals 13 residues.

The chain links TRBV5-6 to TRBJ1-4; 8 bases are a match to TRBD1. The V and J ends lost 3 bases and 10 bases, in that order; junction bases with no gene match: 8. CDR1 SGHDT and CDR2 YYEEEE come from the germline V gene. There are 14 residues in the CDR3. The CDR3 DNA is TGTGCCAGCAGCTCCAGACAGGGGATAGGAAAACTGTTTTTT. Residues: CASSSRQGIGKLFF.

The gene calls are TRBV18 and TRBJ2-5, with a possible D match to TRBD2 (6 bases). V shed 2 bases and J shed 3 bases, with 13 bases lying between them. The CDR3 totals 15 residues. Germline lookup yields CDR1 KGHSH and CDR2 LQKENI. The CDR3 is CASSPMASEEETQYF. The DNA of the CDR3 is TGTGCCAGCTCACCAATGGCTAGCGAAGAAGAGACCCAGTACTTC.

The chain recombines TRBV2 with TRBJ2-7, with 9 nucleotides matching TRBD1. Germline lookup yields CDR1 SNHLY and CDR2 FYNNEI. The trim removed 7 bases at V and 5 bases at J, leaving 3 bases unmatched. The CDR3 extends over 12 amino acids. The CDR3 spells CASTGQGNEQYF. The CDR3 DNA is TGTGCCAGCACAGGACAGGGGAACGAGCAGTACTTC. Filled out from reference TRBV2 and TRBJ2-7, the complete variable domain reads EPEVTQTPSHQVTQMGQEVILRCVPISNHLYFYWYRQILGQKVEFLVSFYNNEISEKSEIFDDQFSVERPDGSNFTLKIRSTKLEDSAMYFCASTGQGNEQYFGPGTRLTVT.

The chain carries TRBV15 and TRBJ1-6; TRBD1 matches at 7 bases. Germline CDR1 reads LNHNV; CDR2 reads YYDKDF (reference sequence). This CDR3 spans 14 amino acids. After removal of 4 bases from V and 7 bases from J, the junction contained 4 bases not matched to a gene. CDR3 amino acids: CATSKTGSNSPLHF. The CDR3 bases are TGTGCCACCAGCAAGACAGGGTCCAATTCACCCCTCCACTTT.

This chain links TRBV7-9 with TRBJ1-1; D might be TRBD1 (5 bases). This CDR3 contains 14 residues. Germline CDR1 is SEHNR and CDR2 is FQNEAQ (reference sequence). Trimming removed 4 bases from V and 3 bases from J, with 12 bases in between. This chain's CDR3 is CASSSRGGDTEAFF. The DNA of the CDR3 is TGTGCCAGCAGCTCCCGGGGAGGGGACACTGAAGCTTTCTTT.

The rearrangement uses TRBV29-1 and TRBJ2-5; the match to TRBD1 covers 10 bases. Losses at the gene ends were 7 bases for V and 5 bases for J; bases not matched to a gene: 7. Germline values: CDR1 SQVTM, CDR2 ANQGSEA. CDR3 length: 13 residues. CDR3 in DNA: TGCAGCGCCCGGACAGGGGGTCGGGAGACCCAGTACTTC. Its translation is CSARTGGRETQYF.

The chain has TRBV28 and TRBJ2-3, with no clear D. The CDR3 consists of 14 residues. V shed 5 bases and J shed 4 bases, with 13 bases lying between them. The germline CDR1 and CDR2 sequences are MDHEN and SYDVKM. Here the CDR3 reads CASSPQTFPDTQYF. The CDR3 bases are TGTGCCAGCAGTCCCCAGACGTTCCCAGATACGCAGTATTTT.

The chain combines TRBV7-8 with TRBJ1-2; D call uncertain. In germline, CDR1 is SGHVS, CDR2 FQNEAQ. V lost 0 bases to trimming and J lost 4 bases, with 18 bases between them. The CDR3 length is 17 residues. CDR3 in DNA: TGTGCCAGCAGCTTAGCGCGCGCAGACCATCTTGCCTATGGCTACACCTTC. Residues: CASSLARADHLAYGYTF.

CDR3 region: CASSFGRGSTGELFF. The CDR3 DNA reads TGCGCCAGCAGCTTCGGACGCGGCAGCACCGGGGAGCTGTTTTTT. The chain uses TRBV5-1 and TRBJ2-2; D is undetermined. The germline CDR1 and CDR2 sequences are SGHRS and YFSETQ. Trimming left V 2 bases short and J 4 bases short, with 12 bases between. The CDR3 has 15 amino acids.

The chain is built from TRBV10-3 and TRBJ2-2; D call uncertain. CDR3 size: 12 residues. Germline CDR1 and CDR2: ENHRY and SYGVKD. V lost 6 bases and J 6 bases, leaving 8 bases between the germline ends. The CDR3 protein is CAISGQAGELFF. The CDR3 coding sequence is TGTGCCATCAGCGGTCAGGCCGGGGAGCTGTTTTTT.

The chain recombines TRBV29-1 with TRBJ2-1, with 7 bases identical to TRBD1. The trim removed 3 bases at V and 8 bases at J, leaving 4 bases unmatched. The CDR3 totals 12 residues. The germline CDR1 and CDR2 sequences are SQVTM and ANQGSEA. The CDR3 loop reads CSVDRQGDEQFF. The CDR3, as DNA: TGCAGCGTTGATCGACAGGGCGATGAGCAGTTCTTC.

V gene TRBV6-1 combines with J gene TRBJ1-5; 7 positions agree with TRBD1. This CDR3 has 14 amino acids. J gave up 4 bases and V 2 bases, and 2 bases lay outside the gene matches. The germline gives CDR1 MNHNS, CDR2 SASEGT. CDR3 DNA: TGTGCCAGCAGTGAACACAGGGGTAATCAGCCCCAGCATTTT. Encoded protein: CASSEHRGNQPQHF.

The rearrangement links TRBV6-1 to TRBJ1-5, with D possibly being TRBD1 (5 bases). The CDR3 is 15 residues long. Germline assignment: CDR1 MNHNS and CDR2 SASEGT. The V end lost 2 bases, the J end lost 7 bases, and 15 bases lay between the germline ends. CDR3 nucleotides: TGTGCCAGCAGTGAATCCGTGGCAGGGAGGCAGCCCCAGCATTTT. It encodes CASSESVAGRQPQHF.

The CDR3 spells CASTPEGGVADEQFF. CDR3 DNA sequence: TGTGCCAGCACCCCGGAGGGAGGGGTTGCCGATGAGCAGTTCTTC. V is TRBV28 and J is TRBJ2-1, with 7 positions matching TRBD2. The CDR3 spans 15 residues. Unmatched junction bases numbered 14, after V lost 7 bases and J lost 8 bases. Germline-derived CDR1 and CDR2 are MDHEN and SYDVKM.

This chain connects TRBV28 to TRBJ2-7; D not certain. Germline loops: CDR1 MDHEN, CDR2 SYDVKM. Trimming shortened V by 6 bases and J by 5 bases, and 20 bases separated the two germline ends. The CDR3 sequence is 15 residues long. CDR3 in amino acids: CASSTPWRDVHEQYF. The CDR3 DNA sequence: TGTGCCAGCAGCACCCCCTGGCGCGACGTCCACGAGCAGTACTTC.

This clone occurred once. This rearrangement joins TRBV28 to TRBJ2-1; 11 bases match TRBD1. Germline V gives CDR1 MDHEN, CDR2 SYDVKM. J was trimmed by 4 bases and V by 6 bases; bases with no gene match: 11. CDR3 length: 17 residues. The CDR3 nucleotides read TGTGCCAGCAGATACGACCAGGGACAGGGGGTGTACAATGAGCAGTTCTTC. It codes for CASRYDQGQGVYNEQFF.

The chain is built from TRBV18 and TRBJ2-1; the match to TRBD2 covers 7 bases. Germline trimming cut 8 bases from V and 5 bases from J; bases unmatched to any gene: 6. This CDR3 has 13 amino acids. Germline values: CDR1 KGHSH, CDR2 LQKENI. The CDR3 nucleotides read TGTGCCAGCGGAATGGGGACTAACAATGAGCAGTTCTTC. Protein product: CASGMGTNNEQFF.

The CDR3 nucleotides are TGTGCCAGCAGAGACCGAGTCGATGAGCAGTTCTTC. This translates into CASRDRVDEQFF. The rearrangement links TRBV6-6 to TRBJ2-1; D is undetermined. The ends were cut back, 6 bases at V and 8 bases at J, with 11 bases in the middle. The CDR3 runs to 12 residues. CDR1 and CDR2 (germline): MNHNY, SVGAGI (reference sequence).

This sequence joins TRBV4-1 and TRBJ1-2; D unclear. The CDR3 runs 16 residues. Germline V gives CDR1 MGHRA, CDR2 YSYEKL. Trimming left V 1 base short and J 0 bases short, with 12 bases between. The CDR3: CASSQGLTEANYGYTF. For the CDR3, the DNA is TGCGCCAGCAGCCAAGGGTTAACGGAAGCTAACTATGGCTACACCTTC.

The chain combines TRBV30 with TRBJ2-1, with D perhaps matching TRBD2 (5 bases). The CDR3 totals 13 residues. Germline V gene lookup returns CDR1 GTSNPN and CDR2 SVGIG (reference sequence). V lost 5 bases and J 3 bases, leaving 11 bases between the germline ends. The CDR3 sequence is CAWSPGNYNEQFF. DNA of the CDR3: TGTGCCTGGTCCCCCGGGAACTACAATGAGCAGTTCTTC. Based on the CDR3 plus reference TRBV30 and TRBJ2-1, the full variable domain is SQTIHQWPATLVQPVGSPLSLECTVEGTSNPNLYWYRQAAGRGLQLLFYSVGIGQISSEVPQNLSASRPQDRQFILSSKKLLLSDSGFYLCAWSPGNYNEQFFGPGTRLTVL.

J is TRBJ2-1 and V is TRBV6-1; TRBD2 is a possible D gene (5 bases). Trimming took off 3 bases at V and 4 bases at J, with 19 bases between the two ends. This CDR3 has 17 amino acids. The germline gives CDR1 MNHNS, CDR2 SASEGT. CDR3 DNA sequence: TGTGCCAGCAGTGACCCCGGACTCCCCTCCAAATACAATGAGCAGTTCTTC. This encodes CASSDPGLPSKYNEQFF.

The chain recombines TRBV6-5 with TRBJ1-6, with D maybe TRBD1 (5 bases). There are 13 residues in the CDR3. Germline assignment: CDR1 MNHEY and CDR2 SVGAGI. V shed 6 bases and J shed 6 bases, with 9 bases lying between them. CDR3 in amino acids: CASRGRPNSPLHF. CDR3 nucleotides: TGTGCCAGCAGGGGACGGCCTAATTCACCCCTCCACTTT.

The CDR3 DNA sequence: TGTGCCAGCAGTGAAGCGGGGGTAGCGGGGAGGGCCACCGGGGAGCTGTTTTTT. It is translated as CASSEAGVAGRATGELFF. The chain carries TRBV6-1 and TRBJ2-2; 8 nucleotides agree with TRBD2. The CDR3 runs to 18 residues. Germline CDR1 reads MNHNS; CDR2 reads SASEGT. V lost 0 bases to trimming and J lost 4 bases; unmatched junction nucleotides: 10.